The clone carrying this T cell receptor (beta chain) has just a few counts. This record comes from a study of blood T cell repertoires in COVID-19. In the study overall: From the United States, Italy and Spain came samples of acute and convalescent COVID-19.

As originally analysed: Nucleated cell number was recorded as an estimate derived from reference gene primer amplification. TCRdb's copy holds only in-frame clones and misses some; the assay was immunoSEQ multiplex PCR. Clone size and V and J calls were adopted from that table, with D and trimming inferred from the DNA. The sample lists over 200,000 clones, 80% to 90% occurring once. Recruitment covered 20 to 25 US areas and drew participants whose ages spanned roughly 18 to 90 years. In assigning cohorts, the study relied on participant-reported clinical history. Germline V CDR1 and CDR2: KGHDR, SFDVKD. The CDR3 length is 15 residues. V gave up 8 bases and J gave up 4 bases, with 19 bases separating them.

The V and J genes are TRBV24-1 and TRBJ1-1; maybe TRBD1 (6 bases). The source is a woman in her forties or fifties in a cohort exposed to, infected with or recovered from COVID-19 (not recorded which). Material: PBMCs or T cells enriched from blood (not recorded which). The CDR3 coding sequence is TGTGCCACCACTAAGGGGGGGGCGGAGGGCACTGAAGCTTTCTTT. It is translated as CATTKGGAEGTEAFF.